One and the same sample provided the 29 T cell receptor beta chains below, sequenced in a study of OX40 agonist ivuxolimab in advanced cancers. Some clones are missing from TCRdb's copy, which holds only in-frame ones; the method was immunoSEQ multiplex PCR. This sample has 25,000 to 40,000 clones, with 80% to 85% found just once. Material: CD4+ or CD8+ T cells sorted from blood, obtained in a trial of the OX40 agonist ivuxolimab. The receptors were sampled from an adult with an advanced solid tumor such as melanoma, head and neck, liver or kidney cancer.

This clone is a singleton in its sample. V usage is TRBV27 and J usage is TRBJ1-2; maybe TRBD1 (5 bases). The CDR3 covers 18 residues. Deletions cut 7 bases from V and 4 bases from J, with 28 bases between. Germline CDR1 and CDR2: MNHEY and SMNVEV (reference sequence). CDR3 DNA: TGTGCCAGCACTTTGCCGAGTCGTGGACCGGGGCTCGGCTATGGCTACACCTTC. The encoded protein is CASTLPSRGPGLGYGYTF.

The chain combines TRBV29-1 with TRBJ2-3; 8 bases are shared with TRBD2. The ends lost 0 bases at V and 4 bases at J; junction bases unmatched: 0. Germline V gene lookup returns CDR1 SQVTM and CDR2 ANQGSEA. The length of the CDR3 is 13 residues. The DNA of the CDR3 is TGCAGCGTTGAAGAAGCGGGAGCAGATACGCAGTATTTT. Protein product: CSVEEAGADTQYF.

A single count supports this clone. The rearrangement links TRBV7-9 to TRBJ2-1, with 7 bases fitting TRBD2. CDR1 SEHNR and CDR2 FQNEAQ come from the germline V gene (reference sequence). Germline trimming cut 5 bases from V and 4 bases from J; bases unmatched to any gene: 8. The CDR3 has 15 amino acids. CDR3: CASSNREAGYNEQFF. CDR3 in DNA: TGTGCCAGCAGCAATAGGGAAGCGGGATACAATGAGCAGTTCTTC.

This sequence joins TRBV5-1 and TRBJ2-1; TRBD1 matches at 11 bases. Germline CDR1 and CDR2: SGHRS and YFSETQ. The V and J ends lost 8 bases and 6 bases, in that order; junction bases with no gene match: 10. This CDR3 is built from 15 residues. In DNA form, the CDR3 reads TGCGCCAGTTCATACCGGGACAGGGGGACCAATGAGCAGTTCTTC. Translating gives CASSYRDRGTNEQFF.

The chain has TRBV10-3 and TRBJ2-2; a possible D gene is TRBD1 (5 bases). Germline V gene sequence: CDR1 ENHRY, CDR2 SYGVKD. The CDR3 has 16 amino acids. V lost 6 bases and J lost 6, with 20 bases in between. The CDR3 DNA follows: TGTGCCATCAGCCTGACAGAAACCCCCACAGCCGGGGAGCTGTTTTTT. Residues: CAISLTETPTAGELFF.

The chain uses TRBV28 and TRBJ2-7; weak D call: TRBD2 (5 bases). The V end was cut by 2 bases, the J end by 1 base, with 6 bases between. Germline V gene lookup returns CDR1 MDHEN and CDR2 SYDVKM. This CDR3 comprises 13 residues. CDR3 nucleotides: TGTGCCAGCAGTTTACTAGCATCCTACGAGCAGTACTTC. The encoded protein is CASSLLASYEQYF.

This clone was detected once. This chain uses TRBV30 with TRBJ2-1; D may be TRBD1 (5 bases). Trimming took off 5 bases at V and 3 bases at J, with 11 bases between the two ends. This CDR3 has 13 residues. Germline V gene sequence: CDR1 GTSNPN, CDR2 SVGIG (reference sequence). The CDR3 DNA is TGTGCCTGGGCCCCGACAGACTACAATGAGCAGTTCTTC. Translation: CAWAPTDYNEQFF.

CDR3: CASSQPPGQGVGHEQYF. CDR3 nucleotides: TGCGCCAGCAGCCAGCCGCCGGGACAGGGTGTCGGCCACGAGCAGTACTTC. V usage is TRBV4-1 and J usage is TRBJ2-7; 9 bases are shared with TRBD1. Unmatched junction bases numbered 14, after V lost 3 bases and J lost 5 bases. Germline V gene data show CDR1 as MGHRA and CDR2 as YSYEKL. This CDR3 is built from 17 residues.

The chain uses TRBV7-8 and TRBJ2-1; 8 bases align to TRBD2. The length of the CDR3 is 15 residues. Looked up from germline, CDR1 is SGHVS and CDR2 is FQNEAQ. The J segment lost 6 bases and the V segment lost 5 bases, leaving 9 bases of the junction unmatched. CDR3 amino acids: CASSILAGRANEQFF. In nucleotides, the CDR3 is TGTGCCAGCAGCATCTTAGCGGGGCGAGCCAATGAGCAGTTCTTC.

The CDR3, as DNA: TGTGCCAGCAGTGGAGGGCAGACACGTTTTAAAGTTGGGGCCAACGTCCTGACTTTC. It translates to CASSGGQTRFKVGANVLTF. The genes are TRBV6-1 and TRBJ2-6; weak D call: TRBD2 (5 bases). The CDR3 is made up of 19 amino acids. The germline V gene has CDR1 MNHNS and CDR2 SASEGT. V lost 4 bases and J 3 bases, leaving 22 bases between the germline ends.

V and J are TRBV5-1 and TRBJ1-1, with D perhaps matching TRBD1 (5 bases). The CDR3 has 19 residues. Germline CDR1 is SGHRS and CDR2 is YFSETQ. Trimming left V 2 bases short and J 2 bases short, with 25 bases between. The CDR3 bases are TGCGCCAGCAGCTTTTTTGGGGCGGCCGAGCAGTGGGGCAACACTGAAGCTTTCTTT. As protein: CASSFFGAAEQWGNTEAFF. The whole variable domain, remainder taken from reference TRBV5-1 and TRBJ1-1, is KAGVTQTPRYLIKTRGQQVTLSCSPISGHRSVSWYQQTPGQGLQFLFEYFSETQRNKGNFPGRFSGRQFSNSRSEMNVSTLELGDSALYLCASSFFGAAEQWGNTEAFFGQGTRLTVV.

CDR3: CASSQGTVYYGYTF. Here the CDR3 DNA reads TGCGCCAGCAGTCAAGGGACAGTCTACTATGGCTACACCTTC. The chain employs TRBV23-1 and TRBJ1-2; 7 nucleotides agree with TRBD1. TRBV23-1 falls under the ORF class, with uncertain function. This CDR3 has 14 amino acids. V shed 2 bases and J 3 bases; nucleotides not matched to a gene: 3.

The gene calls are TRBV7-6 and TRBJ2-7; D might be TRBD1 (5 bases). There are 15 residues in the CDR3. The germline V and J ends were trimmed by 1 base and 1 base, with 11 bases remaining between them. The germline V gene has CDR1 SGHVS and CDR2 FNYEAQ. The CDR3 spells CASSLDPGPSYEQYF. Here the CDR3 DNA reads TGTGCCAGCAGCTTAGACCCAGGGCCTTCCTACGAGCAGTACTTC.

The chain links TRBV5-4 to TRBJ2-1, with TRBD2 identical over 8 bases. From germline, CDR1 is SGHNT and CDR2 YYREEE (reference sequence). The CDR3 length is 16 residues. The V and J ends lost 4 bases and 2 bases, in that order; junction bases with no gene match: 8. The CDR3 DNA reads as TGTGCCAGCAGCCCCTCGGGACTAGGCCCCTACAATGAGCAGTTCTTC. This sequence encodes CASSPSGLGPYNEQFF.

The chain combines TRBV10-3 with TRBJ2-7, with a possible D match to TRBD1 (5 bases). Trimming left V 6 bases short and J 2 bases short, with 20 bases between. The CDR3 totals 16 residues. The V gene's germline CDR1 is ENHRY and CDR2 SYGVKD. CDR3 amino acids: CAISTPIGRAPYEQYF. The CDR3, as DNA: TGTGCCATCAGCACCCCTATTGGCAGGGCCCCCTACGAGCAGTACTTC.

On this clone itself: At one end, the junction sequence differs from germline, possibly due to a read error. The chain joins TRBV2 to TRBJ2-2; D uncertain. There are 11 residues in the CDR3. CDR1 SNHLY and CDR2 FYNNEI come from the germline V gene. DNA for the CDR3: TGTGCCAGCCGTGATACCGGGGAGCTGTTTTTT. As protein: CASRDTGELFF.

The genes are TRBV30 and TRBJ2-3; the D is unclear. Germline CDR1 reads GTSNPN; CDR2 reads SVGIG (reference sequence). The CDR3 length is 13 residues. V was clipped by 2 bases and J by 2 bases, with 8 bases between them. CDR3 residues: CAWSPLNTDTQYF. Here the CDR3 DNA reads TGTGCCTGGAGTCCACTCAACACAGATACGCAGTATTTT.

This clone was seen only a few times. The chain employs TRBV7-8 and TRBJ2-1; a possible D gene is TRBD2 (6 bases). Germline assignment: CDR1 SGHVS and CDR2 FQNEAQ. The V gene lost 3 bases and the J gene lost 8 bases, with 11 bases spanning the gap. CDR3 length equals 13 residues. The CDR3 region has the DNA TGTGCCAGCAGCTTCGGGGGATGGGATGAGCAGTTCTTC. This encodes CASSFGGWDEQFF.

V is TRBV4-2 and J is TRBJ2-3, with no clear D. CDR1 is LGHNA and CDR2 is YNFKEQ in the germline V gene. Trimming removed 2 bases from V and 2 bases from J, with 11 bases in between. This CDR3 is 15 amino acids long. The CDR3: CASSQWGRNTDTQYF. CDR3 nucleotide sequence: TGTGCCAGCAGCCAATGGGGTCGTAACACAGATACGCAGTATTTT.

The rearrangement links TRBV7-3 to TRBJ2-1; TRBD2 is a possible D gene (5 bases). V was pared by 5 bases and J by 2 bases, with 13 bases between. The germline V gene has CDR1 SGHTA and CDR2 FQGTGA. The CDR3 is 15 amino acids. CDR3 nucleotides: TGTGCCAGCAGCCCAGAGGGTAGCACCTACAATGAGCAGTTCTTC. It yields the protein CASSPEGSTYNEQFF.

The chain has TRBV19 and TRBJ2-7; D is undetermined. Trimming left V 5 bases short and J 6 bases short, with 8 bases between. Germline V gene data show CDR1 as LNHDA and CDR2 as SQIVND (reference sequence). The CDR3 totals 11 residues. CDR3 sequence: CASSWRGEQYF. CDR3 DNA: TGTGCCAGTAGTTGGAGAGGCGAGCAGTACTTC.

The J gene is TRBJ2-6, the V gene TRBV4-3; 7 bases match TRBD2. This CDR3 spans 16 amino acids. V gave up 0 bases and J gave up 4 bases; unmatched junction bases: 3. From germline, CDR1 is LGHNA and CDR2 YSLEER. The CDR3, as DNA: TGCGCCAGCAGCCAAGATGGGGGGGGAGGGGCCAACGTCCTGACTTTC. It translates to CASSQDGGGGANVLTF.

The chain recombines TRBV27 with TRBJ2-1; either TRBD1 or TRBD2 may fit D (6 bases each). The germline gives CDR1 MNHEY, CDR2 SMNVEV (reference sequence). The CDR3 contains 15 residues. V shed 1 base and J shed 3 bases, with 10 bases lying between them. This CDR3 is CASSLYGGYYNEQFF. As DNA, the CDR3 is TGTGCCAGCAGTTTATACGGGGGCTACTACAATGAGCAGTTCTTC.

The chain joins TRBV28 to TRBJ2-5, with D possibly matching TRBD1 (6 bases). CDR1 is MDHEN and CDR2 is SYDVKM in the germline V gene. The CDR3 runs to 14 residues. Trimming took 5 bases from V and 1 from J, leaving 11 bases between them. CDR3 bases: TGTGCCAGCAGTGGGTACAGGGTCCAAGAGACCCAGTACTTC. Protein sequence: CASSGYRVQETQYF. Supplemented by reference TRBV28 and TRBJ2-5, the full variable domain reads DVKVTQSSRYLVKRTGEKVFLECVQDMDHENMFWYRQDPGLGLRLIYFSYDVKMKEKGDIPEGYSVSREKKERFSLILESASTNQTSMYLCASSGYRVQETQYFGPGTRLLVL.

The CDR3 DNA reads TGCGCCAGCAGCCTAGGACAGGGAGGTCAGCCCCAGCATTTT. Amino acids: CASSLGQGGQPQHF. The chain couples TRBV5-1 to TRBJ1-5; 8 bases match TRBD1. The J segment lost 6 bases and the V segment lost 4 bases, leaving 6 bases of the junction unmatched. Germline V gene sequence: CDR1 SGHRS, CDR2 YFSETQ. The CDR3 has 14 amino acids.

The chain links TRBV2 to TRBJ2-5; TRBD1 matches at 10 bases. The V segment lost 6 bases and the J segment 11 bases; nucleotides outside the gene matches: 9. The CDR3 has 13 amino acids. Germline lookup yields CDR1 SNHLY and CDR2 FYNNEI. The CDR3 bases are TGTGCCAGCAGCCCCGGGACAGGGGTTGAGCAGTACTTC. The encoded protein is CASSPGTGVEQYF.

This clone was picked up one time. The chain combines TRBV2 with TRBJ2-7, with a tentative D call TRBD2 (6 bases). Germline V CDR1 and CDR2: SNHLY, FYNNEI. Trimming removed 3 bases at V and 5 bases at J, with 14 bases between. The CDR3 covers 14 residues. Written as DNA, the CDR3 is TGTGCCAGCAGTGAGGGGCTAGCGATGAACGAGCAGTACTTC. Protein product: CASSEGLAMNEQYF.

The CDR3, as DNA: TGTGCCAGTCGAGAGGGGACATACACCGGGGAGCTGTTTTTT. This encodes CASREGTYTGELFF. The V and J genes are TRBV27 and TRBJ2-2; D might be TRBD1 (6 bases). Trimming pared 9 bases from V and 3 bases from J, leaving 14 bases between. This CDR3 is built from 14 residues. Germline assignment: CDR1 MNHEY and CDR2 SMNVEV (reference sequence).

The chain is built from TRBV28 and TRBJ2-2; D possibly matches TRBD1 or TRBD2 (5 bases each). V was clipped by 6 bases and J by 5 bases, with 13 bases between them. Germline V gene sequence: CDR1 MDHEN, CDR2 SYDVKM. The CDR3 contains 14 residues. For the CDR3, the DNA is TGTGCCAGCAGCACGGGACCGAGGACCGGGGAGCTGTTTTTT. Translated: CASSTGPRTGELFF. The full variable domain, completed using reference TRBV28 and TRBJ2-2, is DVKVTQSSRYLVKRTGEKVFLECVQDMDHENMFWYRQDPGLGLRLIYFSYDVKMKEKGDIPEGYSVSREKKERFSLILESASTNQTSMYLCASSTGPRTGELFFGEGSRLTVL.